These 3 T cell receptor beta chains share one sample of origin, sequenced in a study of blood T cells in healthy people across ages. A J-beta primer mix and a sample-barcoded 5' primer were used in a second PCR of roughly 6 to 12 cycles. MiXCR was run by TCRdb on the 5' RACE reads, yielding one entry per CDR3 protein. The data hold hundreds of thousands of distinct CDR3 sequences, with over 20% observed a single time. The material sequenced was blood. Source of these receptors: a man aged 65-85 years in good health.

The chain links TRBV6-1 to TRBJ2-5; 8 nucleotides line up with TRBD2. The assigned J gene may be wrong: the sequence end matches TRBJ2-1 better. The CDR3 has 17 amino acids. CDR1 and CDR2 from the germline V gene are MNHNS and SASEGT. CDR3 amino acids: CASSESHPTSVTNEQFF. The DNA for the CDR3 is TGTGCCAGCAGTGAATCCCACCCGACTAGCGTAACAAATGAGCAGTTCTTC.

The chain combines TRBV4-1 with TRBJ1-2, with unresolved D. V gave up 4 bases and J gave up 4 bases, with 7 bases separating them. Germline assignment: CDR1 MGHRA and CDR2 YSYEKL. The CDR3 covers 12 residues. The CDR3 sequence: CASSRAGYGYTF. CDR3 DNA sequence: TGCGCCAGCAGCCGGGCGGGCTATGGCTACACCTTC.

This clonotype was recorded a few times. This chain uses TRBV7-2 with TRBJ2-7; 10 bases are a match to TRBD2. Germline V CDR1 and CDR2: SGHTA, FQGNSA. This CDR3 comprises 15 residues. V was clipped by 4 bases and J by 4 bases; unmatched bases: 7. CDR3 sequence: CASSSRAGGPYEQYF. DNA of the CDR3: TGTGCCAGCAGCTCCAGAGCGGGAGGGCCTTACGAGCAGTACTTC.